This T cell receptor beta chain was recovered during a study of neurological immune-mediated disorders. Broader study findings: Among 34 multiple sclerosis patients, 18 had repertoires that phylogenetic grouping placed in one related-CDR3 cluster, a possible signature. No clinical or MRI feature was associated with the multiple sclerosis repertoire cluster. None of the CDR3 amino acid sequences of expanded clones were shared across subjects, and this suggested private repertoires in all groups.

By 5'RACE with 10-nucleotide random UMIs, the cDNA was made. TCRdb recomputed calls from the 5' RACE reads with MiXCR, one row per CDR3 protein. The sample lists about 80,000 distinct CDR3 sequences; about 4.3% were seen once. Time point denoted: longitudinal time-point 3. There are 15 residues in the CDR3. Trimming removed 2 bases from V and 1 base from J, with 12 bases in between. CDR1 and CDR2 from the germline V gene are ENHRY and SYGVKD. This clonotype occurred many times. The antigen is unknown. The sequence was collected from a woman aged 55-69 years with multiple sclerosis. Sequenced sample: PBMCs. The chain combines TRBV10-3 with TRBJ2-7, with D maybe TRBD1 (6 bases). The CDR3 reads CAISEPIGQSYEQYF. DNA of the CDR3: TGTGCCATCAGTGAGCCCATTGGACAGTCCTACGAGCAGTACTTC.